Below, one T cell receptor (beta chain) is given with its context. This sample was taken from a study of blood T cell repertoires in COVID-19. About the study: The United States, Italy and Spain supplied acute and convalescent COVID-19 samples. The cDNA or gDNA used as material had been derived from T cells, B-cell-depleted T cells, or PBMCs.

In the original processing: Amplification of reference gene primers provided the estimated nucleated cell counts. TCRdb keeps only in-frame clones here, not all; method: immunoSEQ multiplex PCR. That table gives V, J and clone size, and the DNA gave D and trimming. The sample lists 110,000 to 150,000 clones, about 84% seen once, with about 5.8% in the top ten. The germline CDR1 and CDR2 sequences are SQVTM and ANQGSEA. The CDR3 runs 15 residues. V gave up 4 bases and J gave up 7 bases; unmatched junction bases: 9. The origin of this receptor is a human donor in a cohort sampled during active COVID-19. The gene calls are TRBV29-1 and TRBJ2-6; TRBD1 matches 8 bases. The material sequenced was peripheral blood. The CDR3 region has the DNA TGCAGCGTTGTACCCGGACAGGGAGGAGCCAACGTCCTGACTTTC. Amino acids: CSVVPGQGGANVLTF.